The clone carrying this TCR beta chain was seen just once. CDR1 is SGHRS and CDR2 is YFSETQ in the germline V gene. Trimming removed 5 bases from V and 0 bases from J, with 11 bases in between. The CDR3 runs 15 residues. Profiling relied on immunoSEQ multiplex PCR, and the TCRdb table lists in-frame clones only, not all of them. The data contain about 52,000 clones, approximately 95% of them seen just once; the ten biggest clones take up about 2.4%. This specimen comes from a study of control samples from healthy donors and cancer patients. This TCR came from a man aged 25 to 45 in good health. The sequencing input was blood. The chain joins TRBV5-1 to TRBJ2-2, with a tentative D call TRBD1 (5 bases). DNA for the CDR3: TGCGCCAGCAGAGATCAGGGCCCGAACACCGGGGAGCTGTTTTTT. Translated: CASRDQGPNTGELFF. The full variable domain, rest sourced from reference TRBV5-1 and TRBJ2-2, is KAGVTQTPRYLIKTRGQQVTLSCSPISGHRSVSWYQQTPGQGLQFLFEYFSETQRNKGNFPGRFSGRQFSNSRSEMNVSTLELGDSALYLCASRDQGPNTGELFFGEGSRLTVL.